This T cell receptor beta chain was identified in a study of cytomegalovirus exposure and HLA in healthy donors. Germline loops: CDR1 MNHEY, CDR2 SMNVEV (reference sequence). V lost 5 bases and J lost 0; bases outside the gene matches: 6. The CDR3 consists of 16 residues. Primers: 60 Vbeta forward and 13 Jbeta reverse. TCRdb's table, derived via immunoSEQ multiplex PCR, lists solely in-frame clones and lacks some. The sample table includes over 100,000 clones. Concerning this clone itself: Antigen unknown.

Points from the study as a whole: A later analysis showed TCR association rates differing by HLA locus, peaking at DRB1 and lowest at HLA-C. Among TCR beta chains, those listed as cytomegalovirus-associated numbered around 180.

The TCR comes from a middle-aged woman in good health and CMV-seropositive. The V and J genes are TRBV27 and TRBJ2-3; 9 nucleotides match TRBD1. Sequencing used PBMCs. The CDR3 region is CASSQGQGSSTDTQYF. The CDR3 nucleotides are TGTGCCAGCAGTCAGGGACAGGGCTCTAGCACAGATACGCAGTATTTT.